This entry features one T cell receptor beta chain sequence. Its antigen is unidentified. MiXCR was run by TCRdb on the 5' RACE reads, yielding one entry per CDR3 protein. Found here are under 900,000 distinct CDR3 sequences, 15% to 20% of them singletons; the top ten hold 10% to 15%. The sample comes from a study of identical twins. Whole-study findings and limits: Cord blood beta clonotypes present at high abundance carried fewer insertions; no such pattern appeared in memory repertoires.

The sample was also linked to a second study, of T cells expressing NK-cell markers. That report adds: It was sorted CD3+CD56+NKG2C+, CD3+CD56+NKG2C- and CD3+CD56-NKG2C+ T cells that supplied the TCR beta repertoires. An anti-gamma-delta TCR antibody restricted sorting to alpha-beta TCR T cells in several experiments.

This receptor was obtained from a young woman in good health. Sequencing was performed on PBMCs.

The CDR3 here is CASSSEPLGSTDTQYF. CDR3 nucleotide sequence: TGCGCCAGCAGCTCGGAGCCTCTAGGGAGCACAGATACGCAGTATTTT. The rearrangement joins TRBV5-1 to TRBJ2-3; no firm D call. V was pared by 3 bases and J by 0 bases, with 14 bases between. The CDR3 contains 16 residues. Germline CDR1 SGHRS, CDR2 YFSETQ.